The clone carrying this T cell receptor (beta chain) has a handful of counts. As yet, its antigen is unknown. The donors, all healthy, were Caucasians living in Russia, aged about 6 to 95. Extraction of total RNA produced a minimum of 5 micrograms from each sample. CDR1 and CDR2 from the germline V gene are MNHEY and SVGEGT. There are 14 residues in the CDR3. Trimming took 6 bases from V and 9 from J; bases not matched to a gene: 9. The source of the sample is a study of blood T cells in healthy people across ages. Whole-study results and caveats: Observed TCR beta diversity per million T cells went down as age went up. This fall followed a roughly linear course with age. Comparison with aged donors showed that long-lived donors had more naive CD4+ cells and higher diversity.

Sample-barcoded 5' priming and a J-beta primer mix drove a second PCR of 7 to 11 cycles. TCRdb re-analysed the 5' RACE reads in MiXCR, keeping a single row per CDR3 protein. In the table there are about 900,000 distinct CDR3 sequences, 40% to 60% of which are singletons. The sequencing input was blood. This chain links TRBV6-2 or TRBV6-3 with TRBJ2-1; 9 bases fit TRBD2. The sequence was obtained from a man younger than 45 in good health. The CDR3 is CASRAGLASGEQFF. The CDR3 DNA reads as TGTGCCAGCAGAGCGGGACTAGCTAGCGGTGAGCAGTTCTTC.